This is a list of T cell receptor beta chains from one sample in a study of monozygotic twins with inflammatory bowel disease. TCRdb reprocessed the 5' RACE reads and keeps a single row for each CDR3 protein, giving no DNA. The specimen's table records some 90,000 distinct CDR3 sequences. Sequencing was carried out using blood. The receptors were sampled from a human donor with ulcerative colitis or Crohn's disease, or a healthy co-twin of an affected twin (not recorded which). CDR3s include the opening cysteine and the closing phenylalanine or tryptophan.

TRBJ2-1 | TRBV7-9 | CASSPPGGRYNEQFF
TRBJ1-6 | TRBV27 | CASSLSRVFNNSPLHF
TRBJ2-7 | TRBV12-3/TRBV12-4 | CASSLVRQGDYEQYF
TRBJ2-7 | TRBV25-1 | CASRGRGDSGTKHYEQYF
TRBJ1-2 | TRBV10-3 | CAISESEKNYGYTF
TRBJ1-1 | TRBV10-3 | CAISVADLNTEAFF
TRBJ2-2 | TRBV7-9 | CASSFVPRDTGELFF
TRBJ1-2 | TRBV6-2/TRBV6-3 | CATLSQNNYGYTF
TRBJ1-1 | TRBV4-1 | CASEGGTRDEAFF
TRBJ2-3 | TRBV3-1 | CASSPRGGRDTQYF
TRBJ2-2 | TRBV9 | CASSFDMRRNTGELFF
TRBJ2-2 | TRBV7-9 | CASSFDRHLVELFF
TRBJ1-6 | TRBV5-1 | CASSLGQIYNSPLHF
TRBJ2-5 | TRBV7-6 | CASSLSGLAAQETQYF
TRBJ1-2 | TRBV5-1 | CASRAGTGYNYGYTF
TRBJ1-6 | TRBV7-6 | CASSFRQGGDSPLHF
TRBJ2-7 | TRBV6-1 | CASSRDRLLGEQYF
TRBJ1-5 | TRBV6-2/TRBV6-3 | CASRDRMDEGPQHF
TRBJ2-4 | TRBV6-5 | CASSYPSDRVTKNIQYF
TRBJ1-6 | TRBV3-1 | CASSQGTGVNSPLHF
TRBJ2-7 | TRBV20-1 | CSAEPGLAGYEQYF